This TCR beta chain was recovered during a study of blood T cell repertoires in COVID-19 (dated by TCRdb to about 2020). Regarding the complete study: Samples covering the acute and convalescent phases of COVID-19 were provided by collaborators in the United States, Italy and Spain. The prospective study material was composed of cDNA or gDNA derived from T cells, B-cell-depleted T cells, or PBMCs. Deeply sampled blood TCRbeta repertoires from subjects exposed to, actively infected with, or recovered from COVID-19 were included in the dataset. The repertoires were released in a freely available public database intended as a resource for research on the immune response to SARS-CoV-2. Samples were obtained from the ongoing ImmuneRACE study (first 160 participants) and from 1,254 subjects provided by 6 global collaborators. Sample metadata almost always included a de-identified subject ID, COVID-19 status, age in years and sex. Where available, HLA class I and class II types were obtained from metadata supplied by the sample provider rather than from assay-based typing.

A note on this clone: Which antigen it targets is not known. Base qualities were left out, and no much larger clone turns up one base away.

The immunoSEQ Assay, a bias-controlled multiplex PCR, was used to amplify TCRbeta CDR3 regions from genomic DNA. In the paper's pipeline: Within the assay, amplification of reference gene primers was used to estimate how many nucleated cells each sample contained. Sequence reads were collapsed and filtered to measure the absolute abundance of every unique TCRbeta CDR3 rearrangement. For each sample, productive Simpson clonality was calculated by taking the square root of Simpson's diversity index across productive rearrangements. What TCRdb holds here is the immuneACCESS table cut down to in-frame rearrangements. Part of the clones is not present; checked against another copy, under half of the missing clones reflect an unresolved V gene, and the others are unexplained. The V and J calls and clone size come from that table; D and trimming were worked out from the DNA. The sample yields 55,000 to 90,000 clones; 88% were counted once. The ten largest make up around 1.5% of the sample.

What the research found in general, with its limitations: The amount of clinical and demographic metadata varied by source and participant and was provided uncurated.

Counted from cysteine to phenylalanine, this CDR3 has 16 amino acids. CDR3 DNA only is kept here, 48 bases in frame from base 1. A distance of 10 bases separates the germline ends of V and J, which lose 0 bases and 1 base respectively. CDR1 and CDR2 are read off the germline V gene as MNHEY and SVGAGI. Each collaborating institution followed its own protocols to collect whole blood in K2EDTA tubes. For TCRbeta analysis, collaborators shipped samples in one of three forms: frozen whole blood, isolated PBMCs, or DNA extracted from either of those sample types. The chain employs TRBV6-5 and TRBJ2-1; a tentative D call is TRBD1 (6 bases match). Sequencing input: peripheral blood. The receptor's source is a human donor in a cohort sampled during active COVID-19. CDR3 region: CASSYSFDRSYNEQFF. The DNA sequence reads TGTGCCAGCAGTTACTCGTTCGACAGGTCCTACAATGAGCAGTTCTTC.